The clone carrying this TCR beta chain was found many times. Its antigen is unknown. TCRdb ran MiXCR on the multiplex PCR reads and lists one entry per CDR3 protein. The sample holds about 19,000 distinct CDR3 sequences, about 40% seen once. The source of the sample is a study of breast tumors, draining lymph nodes, adjacent tissues. The trim removed 8 bases at V and 5 bases at J, leaving 9 bases unmatched. This CDR3 comprises 14 residues. Per germline, CDR1 MNHNY and CDR2 SVGAGI (reference sequence). Points from the study as a whole: The data were judged consistent with most tumor T cells coming from lymph node and expanding in tumor. Data only fit, rather than demonstrated, lymph node origin of most tumor T cells. Tumor and nontumor repertoires were significantly more similar in luminal-like than in basal-like breast cancer.

Source material: breast tumor tissue. The chain links TRBV6-6 to TRBJ2-1; 7 bases align to TRBD2. This TCR was sampled from a female donor with breast cancer. Some clones in this sample may be carry-over from other donors' samples. The CDR3 nucleotides are TGTGCCAGCTTGCGGGAGCCCCCCCACAATGAGCAGTTCTTC. This gives the protein CASLREPPHNEQFF.